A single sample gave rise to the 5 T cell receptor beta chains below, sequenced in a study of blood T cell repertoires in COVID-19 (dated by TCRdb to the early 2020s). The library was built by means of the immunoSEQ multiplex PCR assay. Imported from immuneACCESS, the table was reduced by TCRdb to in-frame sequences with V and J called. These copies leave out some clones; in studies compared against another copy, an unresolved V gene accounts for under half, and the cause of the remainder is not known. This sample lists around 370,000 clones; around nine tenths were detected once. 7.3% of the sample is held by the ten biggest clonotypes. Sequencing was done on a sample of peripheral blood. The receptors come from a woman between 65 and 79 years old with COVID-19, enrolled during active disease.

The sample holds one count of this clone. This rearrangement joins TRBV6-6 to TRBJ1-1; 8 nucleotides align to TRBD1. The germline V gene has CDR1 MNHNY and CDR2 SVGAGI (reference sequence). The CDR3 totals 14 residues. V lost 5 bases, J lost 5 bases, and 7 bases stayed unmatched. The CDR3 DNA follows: TGTGCCAGCAGTGGGGTAACAGGGGGAACTGAAGCTTTCTTT. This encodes CASSGVTGGTEAFF.

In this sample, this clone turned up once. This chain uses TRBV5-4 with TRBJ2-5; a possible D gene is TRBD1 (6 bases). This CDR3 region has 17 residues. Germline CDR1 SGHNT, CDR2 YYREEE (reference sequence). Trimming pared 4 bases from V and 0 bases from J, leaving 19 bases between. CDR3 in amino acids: CASSEQIGGRNQETQYF. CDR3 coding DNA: TGTGCCAGCAGCGAACAAATAGGGGGACGGAACCAAGAGACCCAGTACTTC.

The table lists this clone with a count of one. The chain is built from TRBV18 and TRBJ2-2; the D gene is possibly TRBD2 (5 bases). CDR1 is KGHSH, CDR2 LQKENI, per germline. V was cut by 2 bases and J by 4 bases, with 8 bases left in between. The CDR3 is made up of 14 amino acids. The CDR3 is CASSPSGGTGELFF. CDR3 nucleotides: TGTGCCAGCTCACCAAGCGGTGGCACCGGGGAGCTGTTTTTT.

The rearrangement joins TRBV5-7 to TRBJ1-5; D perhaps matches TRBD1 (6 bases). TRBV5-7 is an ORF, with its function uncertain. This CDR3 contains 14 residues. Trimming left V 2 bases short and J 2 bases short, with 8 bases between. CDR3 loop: CASSFRGCNQPQHF. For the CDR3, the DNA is TGTGCCAGCAGCTTCAGGGGTTGCAATCAGCCCCAGCATTTT.

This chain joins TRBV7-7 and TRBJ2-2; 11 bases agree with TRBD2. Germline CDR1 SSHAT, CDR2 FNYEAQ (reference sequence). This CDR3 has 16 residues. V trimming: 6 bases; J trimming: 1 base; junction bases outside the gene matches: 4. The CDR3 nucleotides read TGTGCCAGCAGTCCTACTAGCGGGGGGAACACCGGGGAGCTGTTTTTT. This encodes CASSPTSGGNTGELFF.